A selection of T cell receptor beta chains follows, all from one sample in a study of cytomegalovirus exposure and HLA in healthy donors. Clones were read by immunoSEQ multiplex PCR, and TCRdb kept only the in-frame ones, dropping some. The sample shows some 56,000 clones, approximately 84% of them seen only once. The sample comprised PBMCs. These receptors all stem from a man aged 45 to 65 in good health and CMV-seronegative. The CDR3 runs from the conserved cysteine through the conserved F or W. A D gene is named only where the DNA matches it firmly. Size is omitted from some rows. Given values are once, few, many or a class for expanded clones.

J gene: TRBJ2-5
clone size: few
V gene: TRBV19
D gene: -
CDR3 protein: CASRQGETQYF
CDR3 DNA: TGTGCCAGTAGGCAGGGGGAGACCCAGTACTTC

J gene: TRBJ1-1
clone size: -
V gene: TRBV19
D gene: -
CDR3 protein: CASQGVNTEAFF
CDR3 DNA: TGTGCCAGTCAAGGGGTGAACACTGAAGCTTTCTTT

J gene: TRBJ1-5
clone size: -
V gene: TRBV5-1
D gene: TRBD1
CDR3 protein: CASSLDGTDFQPQHF
CDR3 DNA: TGCGCCAGCAGCTTGGACGGGACAGACTTCCAGCCCCAGCATTTT

J gene: TRBJ2-7
clone size: -
V gene: TRBV14
D gene: TRBD1
CDR3 protein: CASSQGSGQGFYEQYF
CDR3 DNA: TGTGCCAGCAGCCAAGGGTCCGGACAGGGGTTCTACGAGCAGTACTTC

J gene: TRBJ1-1
clone size: few
V gene: TRBV12-5
D gene: -
CDR3 protein: CASGLGGGYTEAFF
CDR3 DNA: TGTGCTAGTGGTTTGGGGGGCGGTTACACTGAAGCTTTCTTT

J gene: TRBJ2-3
clone size: -
V gene: TRBV7-8
D gene: TRBD2
CDR3 protein: CASSPHLSTSGGIPDTQYF
CDR3 DNA: TGTGCCAGCAGCCCACACCTTTCGACAAGCGGGGGAATTCCAGATACGCAGTATTTT

J gene: TRBJ2-6
clone size: -
V gene: TRBV29-1
D gene: -
CDR3 protein: CSVASPGANVLTF
CDR3 DNA: TGCAGCGTTGCTTCCCCGGGGGCCAACGTCCTGACTTTC

J gene: TRBJ1-2
clone size: once
V gene: TRBV6-1
D gene: -
CDR3 protein: CASSVRENYGYTF
CDR3 DNA: TGTGCCAGCAGTGTGCGGGAAAACTATGGCTACACCTTC

J gene: TRBJ2-7
clone size: -
V gene: TRBV9
D gene: TRBD2
CDR3 protein: CASSREGSSYEQYF
CDR3 DNA: TGTGCCAGCAGCCGGGAGGGAAGCTCCTACGAGCAGTACTTC

J gene: TRBJ1-1
clone size: -
V gene: TRBV29-1
D gene: -
CDR3 protein: CSADGGRTLMTEAFF
CDR3 DNA: TGCAGCGCGGACGGAGGGCGGACCCTGATGACTGAAGCTTTCTTT

J gene: TRBJ2-7
clone size: once
V gene: TRBV6-5
D gene: -
CDR3 protein: CASRIFGDSYEQYF
CDR3 DNA: TGTGCCAGCAGAATATTCGGGGACTCCTACGAGCAGTACTTC

J gene: TRBJ2-7
clone size: -
V gene: TRBV9
D gene: -
CDR3 protein: CASSLSYRDTEQYF
CDR3 DNA: TGTGCCAGCAGCCTCTCTTACCGGGACACTGAGCAGTACTTC

J gene: TRBJ2-5
clone size: -
V gene: TRBV7-8
D gene: TRBD2
CDR3 protein: CASSPSSGGFQETQYF
CDR3 DNA: TGTGCCAGCAGTCCCTCCAGCGGGGGCTTCCAAGAGACCCAGTACTTC

J gene: TRBJ2-1
clone size: -
V gene: TRBV6-5
D gene: TRBD2
CDR3 protein: CASRRSGGSYNEQFF
CDR3 DNA: TGTGCCAGCAGACGTAGCGGGGGATCCTACAATGAGCAGTTCTTC

J gene: TRBJ2-2
clone size: -
V gene: TRBV19
D gene: TRBD1
CDR3 protein: CASSMGQGHTGELFF
CDR3 DNA: TGTGCCAGTAGTATGGGACAGGGGCACACCGGGGAGCTGTTTTTT

J gene: TRBJ1-2
clone size: few
V gene: TRBV28
D gene: -
CDR3 protein: CASSFQGQFYGYTF
CDR3 DNA: TGTGCCAGCAGTTTCCAGGGGCAGTTCTATGGCTACACCTTC

J gene: TRBJ1-6
clone size: -
V gene: TRBV6-5
D gene: TRBD1
CDR3 protein: CASSSQTGEGVSPLHF
CDR3 DNA: TGTGCCAGCAGTTCCCAGACAGGGGAAGGAGTTTCACCCCTCCACTTT

J gene: TRBJ2-5
clone size: -
V gene: TRBV5-1
D gene: TRBD2
CDR3 protein: CASSFRGGTQETQYF
CDR3 DNA: TGCGCCAGCAGCTTCCGGGGGGGGACCCAAGAGACCCAGTACTTC

J gene: TRBJ1-4
clone size: -
V gene: TRBV6-1
D gene: -
CDR3 protein: CASSRRTATNEKLFF
CDR3 DNA: TGTGCCAGCAGTCGACGGACAGCAACTAATGAAAAACTGTTTTTT

J gene: TRBJ2-3
clone size: -
V gene: TRBV4-1
D gene: TRBD2
CDR3 protein: CASSQGAGGPSTQYF
CDR3 DNA: TGCGCCAGCAGCCAAGGGGCGGGGGGTCCAAGTACGCAGTATTTT

J gene: TRBJ2-2
clone size: -
V gene: TRBV4-2
D gene: TRBD2
CDR3 protein: CASSPYPAGLAGGGNTGELFF
CDR3 DNA: TGTGCCAGCAGCCCCTACCCGGCCGGACTAGCGGGGGGCGGGAACACCGGGGAGCTGTTTTTT

J gene: TRBJ2-7
clone size: -
V gene: TRBV18
D gene: TRBD1
CDR3 protein: CASSPRQGDSYEQYF
CDR3 DNA: TGTGCCAGCTCACCCAGGCAGGGGGACTCCTACGAGCAGTACTTC

J gene: TRBJ1-5
clone size: -
V gene: TRBV15
D gene: -
CDR3 protein: CATSSSSQPQHF
CDR3 DNA: TGTGCCACCAGCAGTTCTAGTCAGCCCCAGCATTTT

J gene: TRBJ2-5
clone size: few
V gene: TRBV6-1
D gene: -
CDR3 protein: CAAARQGTETQYF
CDR3 DNA: TGTGCCGCCGCCAGGCAGGGTACAGAGACCCAGTACTTC

J gene: TRBJ2-7
clone size: -
V gene: TRBV9
D gene: TRBD2
CDR3 protein: CASSAREAGSPSYEQYF
CDR3 DNA: TGTGCCAGCAGCGCCCGGGAGGCAGGCAGTCCTTCCTACGAGCAGTACTTC

J gene: TRBJ2-7
clone size: -
V gene: TRBV4-2
D gene: -
CDR3 protein: CASSQERAQGVYEQYF
CDR3 DNA: TGTGCCAGCAGCCAAGAAAGGGCACAGGGCGTCTACGAGCAGTACTTC

J gene: TRBJ1-1
clone size: few
V gene: TRBV27
D gene: TRBD1
CDR3 protein: CATRTGTIMNTEAFF
CDR3 DNA: TGTGCCACCCGGACAGGGACCATAATGAACACTGAAGCTTTCTTT

J gene: TRBJ2-3
clone size: -
V gene: TRBV11-3
D gene: TRBD1
CDR3 protein: CASSPWDRRRTDTQYF
CDR3 DNA: TGTGCCAGCAGCCCCTGGGACAGGCGCCGCACAGATACGCAGTATTTT

J gene: TRBJ2-1
clone size: -
V gene: TRBV6-5
D gene: TRBD1
CDR3 protein: CASRTPGGYNEQFF
CDR3 DNA: TGTGCCAGCAGAACCCCAGGGGGCTACAATGAGCAGTTCTTC

J gene: TRBJ2-3
clone size: -
V gene: TRBV14
D gene: TRBD2
CDR3 protein: CASSQERTSFGSQYF
CDR3 DNA: TGTGCCAGCAGCCAAGAGAGGACTAGCTTTGGGTCGCAGTATTTT

J gene: TRBJ2-7
clone size: -
V gene: TRBV5-1
D gene: -
CDR3 protein: CASSGSTYEQYF
CDR3 DNA: TGCGCCAGCAGCGGCAGTACCTACGAGCAGTACTTC